Sequencing of this T cell receptor beta chain was carried out in a study of T cell repertoires in cytomegalovirus infection. Study at large: Use of recently identified HLA-C-restricted and well-studied HLA-B-restricted CMV epitopes was part of the study. Matching HLA type and CMV infection were both indicated by public TCR beta signatures.

As to this clonotype: Its specificity is not known.

The study's findings and limits: Cumulative public TCR beta family frequency identified CMV carriers with the relevant HLA. It was HLA-C-restricted CMV-specific TCR beta clonotypes that dominated the response ex vivo.

TCRdb recomputed calls from the reads with MiXCR, one row per CDR3 protein. The table lists some 920,000 distinct CDR3 sequences, around 32% of them singletons, with roughly 13% in the top ten. Germline-derived CDR1 and CDR2 are ENHRY and SYGVKD. CDR3 length equals 15 residues. Trimming stripped 3 bases from V and 1 base from J, with 9 bases between. The sequenced sample was cultured CD8+ T cells from PBMCs, obtained from culture after CMV antigen stimulation. The sequence was obtained from a human donor in good health (CMV status not recorded). Some clones in this sample may be carry-over from other donors' samples. This sequence joins TRBV10-3 and TRBJ2-2, with D unresolved. DNA for the CDR3: TGTGCCATCAGTGATCTGGGGAAGAACACCGGGGAGCTGTTTTTT. It codes for CAISDLGKNTGELFF.